The source of this T cell receptor beta chain is a study of shared clonotypes between healthy human individuals. Study-level points and caveats: Non-shared clonotypes were found to have lower generation probabilities than the clonotypes that were shared by all four of the sorted-subset donors. Estimated richness values were generally larger in naive subsets than in memory subsets.

Libraries were prepared by immunoSEQ multiplex PCR; TCRdb keeps only in-frame clonotypes and omits some of them. The profile shows hundreds of thousands of clones, around 78% of them singletons. A remark on this clone: Its antigen remains unknown.

The receptor's source is a woman aged 25 to 39 in good health. The sequencing input was memory CD4+ T cells sorted from blood. Subset described: CD45RA-negative fraction.

The CDR3 DNA sequence: TGTGCCAGCAGCTTTAAGCGGGCGGTCACAGATACGCAGTATTTT. Translation gives CASSFKRAVTDTQYF. The chain is built from TRBV11-2 and TRBJ2-3; D is possibly TRBD2 (6 bases). The CDR3 sequence is 15 residues long. Germline assignment: CDR1 SGHAT and CDR2 FQNNGV. The V gene lost 3 bases and the J gene lost 2 bases, with 12 bases spanning the gap.